Sequencing of this TCR beta chain was carried out in a study of blood T cell repertoires in COVID-19 (TCRdb year 2020). Turning to the overall study: Samples covering the acute and convalescent phases of COVID-19 were provided by collaborators in the United States, Italy and Spain. Nearly every sample came with metadata listing a de-identified subject ID, COVID-19 status, age in years and sex. A freely available public database, intended as a resource for researchers studying the immune response to SARS-CoV-2, is where the repertoires were released. The material from the prospective study consisted of cDNA or gDNA derived from T cells, B-cell-depleted T cells, or PBMCs. HLA class I and class II types, where available, came from metadata supplied by the sample provider rather than from assay-based typing. The samples were drawn from the first 160 participants of the ongoing ImmuneRACE study and from 1,200 or so subjects provided by 6 global collaborators. Subjects who had been exposed to COVID-19, were actively infected with it, or had recovered from it provided the deeply sampled blood TCRbeta repertoires that made up the dataset.

Each collaborating institution followed its own protocols to collect whole blood in K2EDTA tubes. For TCRbeta analysis, collaborators shipped samples in one of three forms: frozen whole blood, isolated PBMCs, or DNA extracted from either of those sample types. General findings and caveats noted by the study authors: Clinical and demographic metadata were provided uncurated, with the amount varying by source and participant.

This clone was seen just once. What this receptor recognizes is not known. Per-nucleotide qualities are absent, and no much larger clonotype sits a single base away. The CDR3 runs 15 residues from the cysteine to the phenylalanine. Here the CDR3 DNA is all that survives: 45 bases in frame from base 1. V ends up 2 bases short and J 1 base short, with an unmatched junction base count of 2. In the germline V gene, CDR1 corresponds to SGDLS and CDR2 to YYNGEE. TCRbeta CDR3 regions were amplified from genomic DNA by means of the immunoSEQ Assay, a bias-controlled multiplex PCR. Regarding the original processing steps: The number of nucleated cells in each sample was estimated by amplification of reference gene primers within the assay. Sequence reads were collapsed and filtered to measure the absolute abundance of every unique TCRbeta CDR3 rearrangement. For each sample, productive Simpson clonality was calculated as the square root of Simpson's diversity index over productive rearrangements. TCRdb retrieved this table from immuneACCESS and kept in-frame rearrangements only. Not all clones are present; in checked studies, unresolved V genes account for under half, and no reason is known for the remainder. V, J and clone size are those of that table, while D and trimming were read from the DNA. A total of about 140,000 clones appear in this sample, roughly 84% of them only once. 8% of the sample is held by the ten biggest clonotypes.

The receptor chain draws on TRBV9 and TRBJ2-3, and 9 junction bases match TRBD1. The sequence was obtained from a human donor in a cohort sampled during active COVID-19. The specimen sequenced was peripheral blood. The base sequence is TGTGCCAGCAGCGTGGGACAGGGCGGCACAGATACGCAGTATTTT. This encodes CASSVGQGGTDTQYF.